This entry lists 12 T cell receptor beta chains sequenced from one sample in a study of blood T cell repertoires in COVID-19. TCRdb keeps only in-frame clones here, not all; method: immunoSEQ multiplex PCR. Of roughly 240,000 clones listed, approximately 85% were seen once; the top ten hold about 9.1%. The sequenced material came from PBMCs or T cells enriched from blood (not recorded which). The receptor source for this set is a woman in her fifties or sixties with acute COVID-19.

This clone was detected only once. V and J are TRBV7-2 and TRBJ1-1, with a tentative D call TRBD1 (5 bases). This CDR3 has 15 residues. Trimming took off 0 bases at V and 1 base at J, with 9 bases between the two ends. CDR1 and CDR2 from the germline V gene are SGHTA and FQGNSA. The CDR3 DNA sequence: TGTGCCAGCAGCTTAGCTAGGCAGGGGAACACTGAAGCTTTCTTT. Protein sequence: CASSLARQGNTEAFF.

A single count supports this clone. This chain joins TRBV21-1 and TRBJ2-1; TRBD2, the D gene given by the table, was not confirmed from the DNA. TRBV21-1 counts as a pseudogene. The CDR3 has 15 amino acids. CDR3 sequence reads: CASSPPGVLDNEQFF. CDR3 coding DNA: TGTGCCAGCAGCCCCCCCGGGGTCCTGGACAATGAGCAGTTCTTC.

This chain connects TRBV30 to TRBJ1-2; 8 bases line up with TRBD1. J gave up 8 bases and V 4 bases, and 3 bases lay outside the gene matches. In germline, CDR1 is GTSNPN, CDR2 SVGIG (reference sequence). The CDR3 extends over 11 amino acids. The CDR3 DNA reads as TGTGCCTGGAACGACAGGGGCGGCTACACCTTC. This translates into CAWNDRGGYTF.

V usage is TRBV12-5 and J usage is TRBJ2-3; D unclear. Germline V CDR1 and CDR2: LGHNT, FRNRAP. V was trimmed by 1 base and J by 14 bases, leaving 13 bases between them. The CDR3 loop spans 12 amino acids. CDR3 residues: CASGLELRHGYF. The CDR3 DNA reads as TGTGCTAGTGGTTTGGAGCTTCGTCATGGGTATTTT. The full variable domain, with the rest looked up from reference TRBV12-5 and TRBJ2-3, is DARVTQTPRHKVTEMGQEVTMRCQPILGHNTVFWYRQTMMQGLELLAYFRNRAPLDDSGMPKDRFSAEMPDATLATLKIQPSEPRDSAVYFCASGLELRHGYFGPGTRLTVL.

CDR3 residues: CASSLHSYEQYF. CDR3 coding DNA: TGTGCCAGCAGTTTACACTCCTACGAGCAGTACTTC. The chain is built from TRBV12-3 or TRBV12-4 and TRBJ2-7; D gene ambiguous. Trimming shortened V by 2 bases and J by 0 bases, and 2 bases separated the two germline ends. The CDR3 consists of 12 residues.

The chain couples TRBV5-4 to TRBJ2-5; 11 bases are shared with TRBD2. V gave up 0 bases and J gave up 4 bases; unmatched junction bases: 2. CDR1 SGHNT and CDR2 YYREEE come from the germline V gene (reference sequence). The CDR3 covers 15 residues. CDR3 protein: CASSLGLAGRETQYF. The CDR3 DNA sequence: TGTGCCAGCAGCTTGGGACTAGCGGGGAGAGAGACCCAGTACTTC. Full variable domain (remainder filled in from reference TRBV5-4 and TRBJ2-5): ETGVTQSPTHLIKTRGQQVTLRCSSQSGHNTVSWYQQALGQGPQFIFQYYREEENGRGNFPPRFSGLQFPNYSSELNVNALELDDSALYLCASSLGLAGRETQYFGPGTRLLVL.

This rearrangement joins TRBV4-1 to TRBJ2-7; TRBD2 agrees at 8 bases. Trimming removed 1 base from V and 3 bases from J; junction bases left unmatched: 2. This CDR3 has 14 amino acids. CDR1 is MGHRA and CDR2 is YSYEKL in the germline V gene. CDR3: CASSQVRGVYEQYF. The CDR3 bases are TGCGCCAGCAGCCAAGTGCGGGGGGTCTACGAGCAGTACTTC.

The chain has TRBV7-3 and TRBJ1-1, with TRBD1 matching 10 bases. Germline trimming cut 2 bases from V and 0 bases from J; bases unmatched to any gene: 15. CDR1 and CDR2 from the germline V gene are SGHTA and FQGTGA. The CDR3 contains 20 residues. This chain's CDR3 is CASSLSGTGDRGLMNTEAFF. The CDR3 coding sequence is TGTGCCAGCAGCTTATCCGGGACAGGGGATCGCGGCCTCATGAACACTGAAGCTTTCTTT.

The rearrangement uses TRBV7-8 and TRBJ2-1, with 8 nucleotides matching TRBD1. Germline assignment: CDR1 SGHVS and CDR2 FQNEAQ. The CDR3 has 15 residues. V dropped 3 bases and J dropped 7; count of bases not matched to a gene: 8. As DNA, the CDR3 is TGTGCCAGCAGCTTTAGTTGGGACAGGTTAAATGAGCAGTTCTTC. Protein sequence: CASSFSWDRLNEQFF.

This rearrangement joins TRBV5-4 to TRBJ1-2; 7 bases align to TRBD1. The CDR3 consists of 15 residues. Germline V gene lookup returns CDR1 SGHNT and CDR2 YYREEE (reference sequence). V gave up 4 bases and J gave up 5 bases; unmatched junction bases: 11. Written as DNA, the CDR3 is TGTGCCAGCAGCGGATGGGGGACAGCTTTATATGGCTACACCTTC. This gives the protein CASSGWGTALYGYTF.

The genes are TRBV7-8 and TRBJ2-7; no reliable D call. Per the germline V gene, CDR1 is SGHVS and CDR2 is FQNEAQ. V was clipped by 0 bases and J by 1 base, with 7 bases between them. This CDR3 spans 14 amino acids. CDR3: CASSLAEQSYEQYF. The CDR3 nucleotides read TGTGCCAGCAGCTTAGCAGAACAGTCCTACGAGCAGTACTTC.

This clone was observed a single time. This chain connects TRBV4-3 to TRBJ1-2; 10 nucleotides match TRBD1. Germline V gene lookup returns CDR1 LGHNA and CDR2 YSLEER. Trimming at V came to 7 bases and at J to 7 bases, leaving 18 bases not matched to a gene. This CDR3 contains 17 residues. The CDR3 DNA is TGCGCCAGCAACCTCCAATTCGGACAGGGGGTTCTAAGTGGCTACACCTTC. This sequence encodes CASNLQFGQGVLSGYTF.